Listed below are T cell receptor beta chains from one sample, sequenced in a study of cytomegalovirus exposure and HLA in healthy donors. TCRdb keeps only in-frame clones here, not all; method: immunoSEQ multiplex PCR. The sample carries more than 85,000 clones, 65% to 80% recorded once. The specimen was PBMCs. Receptors originate from a woman in her sixties in good health and CMV-seropositive. Both conserved end residues are part of each CDR3. A D gene is named only where the DNA matches it firmly. Expanded clones are given a class, and other clones once, few, many or no size at all.

size	V	D	J	DNA	CDR3
NA	TRBV7-9	NA	TRBJ1-3	TGTTCCAGCAGCTTGGCATCAACAGGAAACACCATATATTTT	CSSSLASTGNTIYF
NA	TRBV6-5	NA	TRBJ2-3	TGTGCCGCCGCGAGTCCCGGGAACACAGATACGCAGTATTTT	CAAASPGNTDTQYF
NA	TRBV5-1	TRBD1	TRBJ2-7	TGCGCCAGCAGCGGACAGGGGTCCCCCTCCTACGAGCAGTACTTC	CASSGQGSPSYEQYF
NA	TRBV9	NA	TRBJ2-1	TGTGCCAGCAGCGTATCAGGCGCCAGCTCCTACAATGAGCAGTTCTTC	CASSVSGASSYNEQFF
NA	TRBV10-3	NA	TRBJ2-4	TGTGCCATCAGTGATAGGCAGGGAGCCAAAAACATTCAGTACTTC	CAISDRQGAKNIQYF
NA	TRBV18	NA	TRBJ1-1	TGTGCCAGCTCACCGGACAGCCCTGAAGCTTTCTTT	CASSPDSPEAFF
NA	TRBV7-2	NA	TRBJ2-1	TGTGCCAGCAGCTTAGTCTCGGCCGGGGATGAGCAGTTCTTC	CASSLVSAGDEQFF
NA	TRBV15	NA	TRBJ2-1	TGTGCCACCAGCAGAGAGTTTGACTTCTACAATGAGCAGTTCTTC	CATSREFDFYNEQFF
once	TRBV9	NA	TRBJ2-3	TGTGCCAGCAGCGTAGGGAGAGGCACAGATACGCAGTATTTT	CASSVGRGTDTQYF
NA	TRBV18	NA	TRBJ2-7	TGTGCCAGCTCACCAGCGGGGAACTACGAGCAGTACTTC	CASSPAGNYEQYF
NA	TRBV14	NA	TRBJ1-4	TGTGCCAGCAGCCGCGGAGGGAAAGCCCTTAATGAAAAACTGTTTTTT	CASSRGGKALNEKLFF
once	TRBV18	NA	TRBJ1-1	TGTGCCAGCTCACCAGTCCAGGGAAACACTGAAGCTTTCTTT	CASSPVQGNTEAFF
NA	TRBV7-3	NA	TRBJ1-1	TGTGCCAGCAGCCTACAGGGTTACACTGAAGCTTTCTTT	CASSLQGYTEAFF
few	TRBV6-1	NA	TRBJ1-3	TGTGCCAGCAGAACCGGGACAAACTCTGGAAACACCATATATTTT	CASRTGTNSGNTIYF
NA	TRBV6-5	NA	TRBJ2-1	TGTGCCAGCAAGGTGGCAGGCCTATCCTACAATGAGCAGTTCTTC	CASKVAGLSYNEQFF
NA	TRBV21-1	NA	TRBJ2-1	TGTGCCAGCAGCAAGGAACTAGCGGGATACAATGAGCAGTTCTTC	CASSKELAGYNEQFF